The 4 T cell receptor beta chains in this list originate from one sample, sequenced in a study of technical replicates of blood from several donors. Sequencing used immunoSEQ multiplex PCR; TCRdb keeps in-frame clones, though not all of them. Altogether approximately 70,000 clones are present, roughly 90% being singletons, with the ten largest covering roughly 0.41%. Sequencing input: T cells isolated from PBMCs. These TCRs come from a human donor in good health.

V is TRBV6-4 and J is TRBJ1-2; TRBD1 matches at 9 bases. The ends lost 6 bases at V and 7 bases at J; junction bases unmatched: 9. Germline V gives CDR1 MRHNA, CDR2 SNTAGT. The CDR3 consists of 14 residues. The CDR3 region is CASRDPGQGFGYTF. The CDR3 DNA reads TGTGCCAGCAGAGATCCGGGACAGGGATTTGGCTACACCTTC.

The chain joins TRBV2 to TRBJ2-3; 12 bases match TRBD2. After removal of 6 bases from V and 2 bases from J, the junction contained 3 bases not matched to a gene. This CDR3 region has 15 residues. In germline, CDR1 is SNHLY, CDR2 FYNNEI. The CDR3 coding sequence is TGTGCCAGCAGGGGACTAGCGGGCCTCACAGATACGCAGTATTTT. Protein: CASRGLAGLTDTQYF.

The chain joins TRBV7-2 to TRBJ2-1; 11 bases map to TRBD2. Germline V gene sequence: CDR1 SGHTA, CDR2 FQGNSA. This CDR3 region has 18 residues. Losses at the gene ends were 5 bases for V and 7 bases for J; bases not matched to a gene: 16. This CDR3 is CASSLQILAGGPWNEQFF. CDR3 nucleotides: TGTGCCAGCAGCCTTCAAATTTTAGCGGGAGGGCCATGGAATGAGCAGTTCTTC.

The chain carries TRBV21-1 and TRBJ2-3; TRBD2 reflects the table's D call only, with no check against the DNA. TRBV21-1 counts as a pseudogene. The CDR3 contains 20 residues. The CDR3 reads CASSKALPRWTSGRGDTQYF. In nucleotides, the CDR3 is TGTGCCAGCAGCAAAGCACTTCCCCGTTGGACTAGCGGGAGAGGAGATACGCAGTATTTT.